This note documents a single T cell receptor (beta chain) sequence. It lacks a known antigen. Base qualities are not at hand, and no much larger clone is one base apart. Sequences MNHNS (CDR1) and SASEGT (CDR2) are obtained from the germline V gene. V and J lose 7 bases and 3 bases, and a span of 19 bases separates them. Reading from cysteine to phenylalanine, the CDR3 counts 15 amino acids. Of all the DNA, just the CDR3 is kept, 45 bases in frame from base 1. The data were taken from a study of T cell responses to AZD1222 COVID-19 vaccine (TCRdb year 2021). For the wider study: TCR sequencing was performed for about 250 trial participants, of whom about 200 were given two doses of AZD1222 and around 25 were given two doses of MenACWY control vaccine. Trial participants were enrolled by age into subgroups of 18-55, 56-69 and 70-plus years, and around 150, 29 and 61 TCR-sequenced participants, respectively, were included in these subgroups. What the work shows at the level of the full study, not this receptor alone: Spike-specific TCR breadth and depth rose significantly after two AZD1222 doses compared with day 0 and with MenACWY recipients. Because no samples from the day 14 peak response were available, repertoires could be characterized only after the peak T cell response. Conclusions about previously exposed vaccinees are limited because only five to seven AZD1222 recipients were SARS-CoV-2 seropositive at baseline. Epitopes outside the regions mutated in the B.1.351 and B.1.1.7 variants were reportedly recognized by nearly half of the unique spike-specific TCRs. The vaccine-associated CD4 TCRs covered the entire spike protein, and the dominant responses fell in regions 160-218 and 743-854. Participants were mostly white British and included more females than males, and it was suggested by the authors that clonal diversity may have been underestimated. The 56-69-year group was small, and its depth increase did not reach significance, likely because of low power.

The time point label corresponds to: about 28 days (+/-7) after the second vaccine dose. AZD1222 recipients whose second dose came at about 4 weeks and those whose second dose came at about 12 weeks were combined into one group, since spike-specific TCR depth and breadth did not differ between the two schedules. The vaccinee samples were drawn from two UK trials, COV001 and COV002, one of which was a single-blind randomized controlled phase 2/3 trial testing AZD1222 (ChAdOx1 nCoV-19) in healthy adults. For TCRbeta chain sequencing, PBMC samples were collected from trial participants at day 0 and at day 28 after the second dose. The CDR3 regions of human TCRbeta chains were analyzed by immunosequencing. Regarding the original processing steps: Repertoire TCRs were checked for matches against a reference library of SARS-CoV-2-specific TCRs that had been generated using the MIRA antigen-specificity platform. Breadth was defined as the fraction of unique TCRs that were SARS-CoV-2-associated. Depth was defined as the fraction of total T cells that were SARS-CoV-2-associated. Using the MIRA data, each spike-specific TCR was assigned both to the spike region to which the TCR was reactive and to a CD4 or CD8 class. Log10-transformed breadth and depth values were compared by one-way ANOVA with Sidak's multiple comparisons tests. In its TCRdb copy, this immuneACCESS table keeps in-frame sequences only and misses some clones. Where compared with another copy, unresolved V genes explain less than half of these, and the others have no known cause. V and J calls and clone size are copied from that table; D and trimming were computed from the DNA. The sample yields 46,000 or so clones; around 90% were counted once. The ten biggest clones cover about 36% of the sample.

Material: peripheral blood, obtained 28 days after the second AZD1222 dose. The receptor's source is an adult who received the AZD1222 COVID-19 vaccine. The V and J genes are TRBV6-1 and TRBJ2-7; no D gene is confidently identified. The CDR3 amino acid sequence is: CASNNPQGKRYEQYF. Here is the DNA: TGTGCCAGCAACAACCCCCAAGGAAAGCGCTACGAGCAGTACTTC.